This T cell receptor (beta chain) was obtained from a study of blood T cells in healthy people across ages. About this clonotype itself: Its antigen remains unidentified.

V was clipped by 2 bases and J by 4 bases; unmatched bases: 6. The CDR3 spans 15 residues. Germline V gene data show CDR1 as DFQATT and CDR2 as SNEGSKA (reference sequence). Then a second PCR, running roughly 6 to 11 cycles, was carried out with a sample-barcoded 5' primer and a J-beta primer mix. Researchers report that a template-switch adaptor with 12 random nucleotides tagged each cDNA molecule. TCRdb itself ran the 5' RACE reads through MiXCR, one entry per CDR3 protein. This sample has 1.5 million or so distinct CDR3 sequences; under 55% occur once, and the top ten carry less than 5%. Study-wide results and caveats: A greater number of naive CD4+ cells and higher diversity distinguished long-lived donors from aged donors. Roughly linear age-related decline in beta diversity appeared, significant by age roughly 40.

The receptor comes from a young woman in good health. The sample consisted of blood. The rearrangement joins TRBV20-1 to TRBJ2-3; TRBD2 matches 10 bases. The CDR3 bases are TGCAGTGCTAGATTCAGCGGGGGGGCCCCAGATACGCAGTATTTT. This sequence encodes CSARFSGGAPDTQYF.